Shown below are 32 T cell receptor beta chains from a single sample sequenced in a study of T cell responses to AZD1222 COVID-19 vaccine. TCRdb's copy holds only in-frame clones and misses some; the assay was immunoSEQ multiplex PCR. Found here are some 200,000 clones, 91% of them singletons; the top ten hold around 3.7%. Here the sequenced sample was peripheral blood, taken 28 days after the second AZD1222 dose. All receptors derive from an adult who received the AZD1222 COVID-19 vaccine.

The chain carries TRBV4-2 and TRBJ1-2; 12 bases match TRBD1. This CDR3 has 17 residues. Germline-derived CDR1 and CDR2 are LGHNA and YNFKEQ. V dropped 1 base and J dropped 2; count of bases not matched to a gene: 5. Here the CDR3 DNA reads TGTGCCAGCAGCCAAGCCGGGACAGGGGGCCTAAACTATGGCTACACCTTC. It codes for CASSQAGTGGLNYGYTF.

The chain employs TRBV3-1 (or the pseudogene TRBV3-2) and TRBJ2-1; 14 bases fit TRBD2. The germline CDR1 and CDR2 sequences are LGHDT and YNNKEL (reference sequence). V lost 7 bases to trimming and J lost 8 bases; unmatched junction nucleotides: 4. CDR3 size: 14 residues. The DNA of the CDR3 is TGTGCCAGCACCGGACTAGCGGGAGGCTATGAGCAGTTCTTC. This encodes CASTGLAGGYEQFF.

This clone was observed a single time. This chain joins TRBV7-9 and TRBJ2-5; 7 bases line up with TRBD1. V dropped 5 bases and J dropped 5; count of bases not matched to a gene: 8. Germline V gene sequence: CDR1 SEHNR, CDR2 FQNEAQ (reference sequence). The CDR3 runs to 14 residues. CDR3: CASSPDRARETQYF. The CDR3 DNA is TGTGCCAGCAGCCCAGACAGGGCCAGGGAGACCCAGTACTTC.

The rearrangement links TRBV7-2 to TRBJ2-7, with 12 bases aligning to TRBD2. This CDR3 has 14 amino acids. Germline V lookup: CDR1 SGHTA, CDR2 FQGNSA. The ends lost 5 bases at V and 9 bases at J; junction bases unmatched: 8. CDR3 DNA: TGTGCCAGCAGCGTCCGACTAGCGGGAGAATGGCAGTACTTC. Encoded protein: CASSVRLAGEWQYF.

The chain has TRBV4-1 and TRBJ2-1; possibly TRBD2 for D (5 bases). The V end was cut by 11 bases, the J end by 6 bases, with 8 bases between. The CDR3 runs to 10 residues. Germline assignment: CDR1 MGHRA and CDR2 YSYEKL. Here the CDR3 reads CASGFNEQFF. In nucleotides, the CDR3 is TGCGCCTCGGGGTTCAATGAGCAGTTCTTC.

The chain's CDR3 is CASRDLGNEQFF. The DNA for the CDR3 is TGTGCCAGCCGGGACTTGGGGAATGAGCAGTTCTTC. This sequence joins TRBV19 and TRBJ2-1; D might be TRBD2 (6 bases). Germline loops: CDR1 LNHDA, CDR2 SQIVND (reference sequence). The V end was cut by 9 bases, the J end by 7 bases, with 13 bases between. The CDR3 length is 12 residues.

The chain joins TRBV27 to TRBJ2-2; 8 bases fit TRBD1. Germline CDR1 MNHEY, CDR2 SMNVEV (reference sequence). The CDR3 runs to 15 residues. V shed 8 bases, J shed 2 bases, and the junction held 7 bases outside the gene matches. Here the CDR3 reads CASRRGQENTGELFF. The CDR3 coding sequence is TGTGCCAGCCGGCGGGGACAGGAAAACACCGGGGAGCTGTTTTTT.

V and J are TRBV4-2 and TRBJ2-1; the D gene is possibly TRBD2 (5 bases). The CDR3 is 14 amino acids. V lost 5 bases to trimming and J lost 4 bases, with 12 bases between them. Germline V gene lookup returns CDR1 LGHNA and CDR2 YNFKEQ. CDR3: CASSDYRGYNEQFF. CDR3 nucleotides: TGTGCCAGCAGCGACTACCGGGGTTACAATGAGCAGTTCTTC.

This clone has only a few counts. The rearrangement uses TRBV5-1 and TRBJ1-6; D is possibly TRBD1 (6 bases). V was shortened by 1 base and J by 7 bases, with 12 bases between the two germline ends. This CDR3 is built from 15 residues. Germline CDR1 and CDR2: SGHRS and YFSETQ. DNA of the CDR3: TGCGCCAGCAGCTTGTCGGGCAGGGGAAATTCACCCCTCCACTTT. This sequence encodes CASSLSGRGNSPLHF.

This clone was observed a single time. The genes are TRBV19 and TRBJ2-7; no firm D call. The CDR3 has 10 amino acids. Trimming cost V 9 bases and J 3 bases, with 6 bases left between them. Germline CDR1 and CDR2: LNHDA and SQIVND (reference sequence). The CDR3 DNA follows: TGTGCCAGCTTCAACTACGAGCAGTACTTC. It codes for CASFNYEQYF. The variable domain in full, with the rest retrieved from reference TRBV19 and TRBJ2-7, is DGGITQSPKYLFRKEGQNVTLSCEQNLNHDAMYWYRQDPGQGLRLIYYSQIVNDFQKGDIAEGYSVSREKKESFPLTVTSAQKNPTAFYLCASFNYEQYFGPGTRLTVT.

This clone has only one observation. J is TRBJ2-1 and V is TRBV4-2, with TRBD2 matching 15 bases. CDR3 length equals 18 residues. Germline CDR1 is LGHNA and CDR2 is YNFKEQ. Losses at the gene ends were 0 bases for V and 6 bases for J; bases not matched to a gene: 6. The CDR3 sequence: CASSQDGLAGGPGNEQFF. CDR3 DNA sequence: TGTGCCAGCAGCCAAGACGGACTAGCGGGAGGGCCGGGCAATGAGCAGTTCTTC.

The V and J genes are TRBV12-3 or TRBV12-4 and TRBJ2-1; no clear D. V was shortened by 6 bases and J by 4 bases, with 4 bases between the two germline ends. The CDR3 is 11 residues long. The CDR3 DNA follows: TGTGCCAGCAGGCTGTACAATGAGCAGTTCTTC. This sequence encodes CASRLYNEQFF.

The chain has TRBV2 and TRBJ2-6, with unresolved D. Germline V gene data show CDR1 as SNHLY and CDR2 as FYNNEI. The CDR3 has 17 amino acids. The V end was cut by 6 bases, the J end by 0 bases, with 15 bases between. The CDR3, as DNA: TGTGCCAGCAGCTCTTCAAGAGCAGTCTCTGGGGCCAACGTCCTGACTTTC. Amino acid sequence: CASSSSRAVSGANVLTF.

The chain recombines TRBV27 with TRBJ2-7; D assignment may be TRBD1 or TRBD2 (5 bases each). The CDR3 extends over 15 amino acids. Trimming took off 8 bases at V and 0 bases at J, with 17 bases between the two ends. From germline, CDR1 is MNHEY and CDR2 SMNVEV (reference sequence). The CDR3 nucleotides read TGTGCCAGCTCCGGCATCGGGGCAGGCTCCTACGAGCAGTACTTC. Translation gives CASSGIGAGSYEQYF.

With regard to this clone: This CDR3 is also generated by other DNA sequences in the sample. This sequence joins TRBV6-5 and TRBJ1-3, with a tentative D call TRBD1 (6 bases). Germline CDR1 is MNHEY and CDR2 is SVGAGI. The V end lost 5 bases, the J end lost 4 bases, and 9 bases lay between the germline ends. The CDR3 is 13 amino acids. The CDR3 loop is CASSRTDGNTIYF. CDR3 in DNA: TGTGCCAGCAGTCGGACAGACGGAAACACCATATATTTT.

The CDR3 coding sequence is TGTGCCAGCAGCGACCCAAGACGAAACAATGAGCAGTTCTTC. It codes for CASSDPRRNNEQFF. The chain joins TRBV7-6 to TRBJ2-1; D gene uncertain. Trimming removed 5 bases from V and 5 bases from J, with 13 bases in between. Germline V lookup: CDR1 SGHVS, CDR2 FNYEAQ. This CDR3 spans 14 amino acids.

This clone was seen a handful of times. The CDR3 spells CSVEAPRQGQGTEAFF. The DNA for the CDR3 is TGCAGCGTTGAGGCTCCCCGACAGGGGCAGGGAACTGAAGCTTTCTTT. The rearrangement links TRBV29-1 to TRBJ1-1, with 8 positions matching TRBD1. CDR1 and CDR2 from the germline V gene are SQVTM and ANQGSEA. The ends lost 3 bases at V and 5 bases at J; junction bases unmatched: 14. The CDR3 is made up of 16 amino acids.

This rearrangement joins TRBV30 to TRBJ1-3; 7 bases map to TRBD1. Germline lookup yields CDR1 GTSNPN and CDR2 SVGIG (reference sequence). The V segment lost 4 bases and the J segment 4 bases; nucleotides outside the gene matches: 7. There are 14 residues in the CDR3. CDR3 nucleotides: TGTGCCTGGAACCGGGACAGTCACGGAAACACCATATATTTT. It specifies CAWNRDSHGNTIYF.

The CDR3 DNA reads as TGTGCCAGCAGCCCGACTAGCGGCACAGATACGCAGTATTTT. Its translation: CASSPTSGTDTQYF. The chain joins TRBV6-5 to TRBJ2-3; 8 positions match TRBD2. V lost 6 bases to trimming and J lost 1 base; unmatched junction nucleotides: 3. This CDR3 has 14 residues. The germline V gene encodes CDR1 MNHEY and CDR2 SVGAGI.

This chain links TRBV24-1 with TRBJ1-2, with D unclear. Germline V gene sequence: CDR1 KGHDR, CDR2 SFDVKD. The CDR3 extends over 15 amino acids. Trimming took off 4 bases at V and 1 base at J, with 12 bases between the two ends. CDR3 sequence reads: CATSDSGWGNYGYTF. The CDR3 DNA sequence: TGTGCCACCAGTGACTCCGGATGGGGTAACTATGGCTACACCTTC.

This clone was counted a single time. The J gene is TRBJ2-7, the V gene TRBV6-5; 9 bases map to TRBD1. Trimming at V came to 4 bases and at J to 6 bases, leaving 7 bases not matched to a gene. The CDR3 is 14 residues long. Germline V gives CDR1 MNHEY, CDR2 SVGAGI. CDR3 in amino acids: CASSSGQGHLEQYF. The DNA for the CDR3 is TGTGCCAGCAGTTCAGGACAGGGGCATCTCGAGCAGTACTTC.

The V call is TRBV27, the J call TRBJ2-5; TRBD1 aligns across 12 bases. The CDR3 sequence is 15 residues long. Germline CDR1 is MNHEY and CDR2 is SMNVEV (reference sequence). Trimming at V came to 6 bases and at J to 2 bases, leaving 4 bases not matched to a gene. This CDR3 is CASRGDRGRQETQYF. As DNA, the CDR3 is TGTGCCAGCAGGGGGGACAGGGGGCGACAAGAGACCCAGTACTTC.

In this sample, this clone turned up a few times. The V and J genes are TRBV11-2 and TRBJ2-5, with 10 nucleotides matching TRBD2. The germline CDR1 and CDR2 sequences are SGHAT and FQNNGV. After removal of 5 bases from V and 5 bases from J, the junction contained 2 bases not matched to a gene. The CDR3 is 13 amino acids. CDR3 DNA sequence: TGTGCCAGCAGCCCGGGACTAGCGGAGACCCAGTACTTC. Translating it yields CASSPGLAETQYF.

A single count supports this clone. The CDR3 nucleotides read TGTGCCAGCAGCGGAACCTCTGGGGCCAACGTCCTGACTTTC. Its protein is CASSGTSGANVLTF. This chain joins TRBV6-5 and TRBJ2-6, with no clear D. CDR1 and CDR2 from the germline V gene are MNHEY and SVGAGI. There are 14 residues in the CDR3. V lost 6 bases and J lost 0, with 6 bases in between.

The chain combines TRBV24-1 with TRBJ2-3; D remains unclear. Trimming cost V 2 bases and J 2 bases, with 1 base left between them. The CDR3 is 12 residues long. Germline CDR1 is KGHDR and CDR2 is SFDVKD. The CDR3 here is CATSDYTDTQYF. In DNA, the CDR3 is TGTGCCACCAGTGATTACACAGATACGCAGTATTTT.

The chain links TRBV15 to TRBJ2-3, with TRBD2 identical over 8 bases. CDR1 is LNHNV, CDR2 YYDKDF, per germline (reference sequence). Trimming removed 1 base from V and 6 bases from J; junction bases left unmatched: 3. The CDR3 is 14 amino acids. The CDR3 protein is CATSRGGLADTQYF. The DNA of the CDR3 is TGTGCCACCAGCAGAGGAGGACTAGCTGATACGCAGTATTTT.

This chain uses TRBV7-2 with TRBJ1-4, with D possibly matching TRBD1 (6 bases). CDR3 length: 14 amino acids. Deletions cut 7 bases from V and 3 bases from J, with 12 bases between. Germline CDR1 and CDR2: SGHTA and FQGNSA. Here the CDR3 reads CASKTGYSNEKLFF. The CDR3 DNA reads as TGTGCCAGCAAAACAGGGTACTCTAATGAAAAACTGTTTTTT.

The chain is built from TRBV7-2 and TRBJ2-1; D could derive from TRBD1 or TRBD2 (5 bases each). This CDR3 contains 15 residues. Germline values: CDR1 SGHTA, CDR2 FQGNSA. The V gene lost 5 bases and the J gene lost 4 bases, with 15 bases spanning the gap. The CDR3 DNA sequence: TGTGCCAGCAGCCCCGACCGGGACGTGTACAATGAGCAGTTCTTC. It translates to CASSPDRDVYNEQFF. The whole variable domain, filled in from reference TRBV7-2 and TRBJ2-1, reads GAGVSQSPSNKVTEKGKDVELRCDPISGHTALYWYRQSLGQGLEFLIYFQGNSAPDKSGLPSDRFSAERTGGSVSTLTIQRTQQEDSAVYLCASSPDRDVYNEQFFGPGTRLTVL.

In nucleotides, the CDR3 is TGTGCCAGCAGGACAGGTAACTATGGCTACACCTTC. Translation: CASRTGNYGYTF. This chain links TRBV3-1 (or the pseudogene TRBV3-2) with TRBJ1-2; D may be TRBD1 (6 bases). V lost 6 bases, J lost 1 base, and 6 bases lay in between. The germline V gene has CDR1 LGHDT and CDR2 YNNKEL (reference sequence). There are 12 residues in the CDR3.

This clone was seen a single time. The V gene is TRBV5-1, the J gene TRBJ2-1; 8 bases line up with TRBD1. Trimming removed 7 bases from V and 7 bases from J; junction bases left unmatched: 10. Germline V gives CDR1 SGHRS, CDR2 YFSETQ. CDR3 size: 14 residues. CDR3 in amino acids: CASATGTGDNEQFF. The CDR3 nucleotides read TGCGCCAGCGCAACCGGGACAGGAGATAATGAGCAGTTCTTC.

This chain uses TRBV28 with TRBJ1-1; D not resolved. The CDR3 is made up of 13 amino acids. V was cut by 2 bases and J by 4 bases, with 8 bases left in between. Germline V gives CDR1 MDHEN, CDR2 SYDVKM. CDR3 coding DNA: TGTGCCAGCAGTTTAGAAGTGCCCACTGAAGCTTTCTTT. This gives the protein CASSLEVPTEAFF.

The CDR3 DNA follows: TGTGCCAGCAGCAGGAACTACGAGCAGTACTTC. It codes for CASSRNYEQYF. V usage is TRBV7-2 and J usage is TRBJ2-7; no firm D call. This CDR3 comprises 11 residues. The V and J ends lost 5 bases and 3 bases respectively, with 5 bases between them. The V gene's germline CDR1 is SGHTA and CDR2 FQGNSA.